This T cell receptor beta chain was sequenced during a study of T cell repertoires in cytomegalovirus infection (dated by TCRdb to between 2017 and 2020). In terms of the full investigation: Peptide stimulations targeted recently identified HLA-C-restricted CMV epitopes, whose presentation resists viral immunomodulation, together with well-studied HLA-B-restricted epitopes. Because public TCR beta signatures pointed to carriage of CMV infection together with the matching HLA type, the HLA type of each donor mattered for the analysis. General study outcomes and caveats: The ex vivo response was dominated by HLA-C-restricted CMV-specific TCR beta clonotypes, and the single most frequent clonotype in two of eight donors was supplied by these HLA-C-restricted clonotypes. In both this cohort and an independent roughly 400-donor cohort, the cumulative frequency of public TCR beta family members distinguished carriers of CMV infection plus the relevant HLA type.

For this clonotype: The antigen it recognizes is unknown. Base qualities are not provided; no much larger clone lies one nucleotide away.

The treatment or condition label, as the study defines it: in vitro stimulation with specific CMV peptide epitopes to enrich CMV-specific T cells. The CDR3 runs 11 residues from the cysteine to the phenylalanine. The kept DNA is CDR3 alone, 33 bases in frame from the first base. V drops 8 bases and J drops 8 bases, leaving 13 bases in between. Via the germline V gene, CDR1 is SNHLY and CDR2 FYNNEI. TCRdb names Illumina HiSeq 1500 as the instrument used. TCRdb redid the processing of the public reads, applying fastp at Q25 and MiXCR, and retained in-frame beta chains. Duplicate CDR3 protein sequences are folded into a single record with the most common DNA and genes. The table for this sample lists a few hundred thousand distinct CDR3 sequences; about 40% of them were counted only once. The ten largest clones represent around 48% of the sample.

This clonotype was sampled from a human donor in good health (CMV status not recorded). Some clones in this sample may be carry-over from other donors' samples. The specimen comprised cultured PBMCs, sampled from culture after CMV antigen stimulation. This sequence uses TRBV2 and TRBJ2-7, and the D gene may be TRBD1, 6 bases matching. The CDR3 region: CASRQDLQQYF. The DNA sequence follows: TGTGCCAGCCGACAGGACTTACAGCAGTACTTC.